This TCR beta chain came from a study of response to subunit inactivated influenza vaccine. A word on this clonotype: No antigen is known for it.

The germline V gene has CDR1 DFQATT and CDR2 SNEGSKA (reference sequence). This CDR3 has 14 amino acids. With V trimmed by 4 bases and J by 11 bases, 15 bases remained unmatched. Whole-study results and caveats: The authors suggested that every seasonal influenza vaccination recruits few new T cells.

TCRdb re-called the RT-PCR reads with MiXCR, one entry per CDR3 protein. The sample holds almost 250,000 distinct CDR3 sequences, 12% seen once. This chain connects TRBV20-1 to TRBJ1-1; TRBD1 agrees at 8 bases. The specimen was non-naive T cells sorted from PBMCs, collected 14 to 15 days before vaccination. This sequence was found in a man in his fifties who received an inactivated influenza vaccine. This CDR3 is CSATPVYRGDDAFF. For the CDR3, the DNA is TGCAGTGCTACGCCAGTCTACAGGGGGGACGATGCTTTCTTT.